This TCR beta chain was observed in a study of T cells in Graves' hyperthyroidism and ophthalmopathy. V shed 5 bases, J shed 6 bases, and the junction held 3 bases outside the gene matches. This CDR3 has 11 amino acids. CDR1 is SQVTM and CDR2 is ANQGSEA in the germline V gene. RNA transcripts served as the template for amplifying TCR beta CDR3 regions. A set of HTBI primers served as the primers for a first-round RT-PCR of the TCR CDR3. MiXCR, applied by TCRdb to the multiplex PCR reads, yields one record per CDR3 protein. The sample carries hundreds of thousands of distinct CDR3 sequences, roughly 13% recorded once. In its sample, this clonotype was seen a few times.

Sequencing used blood. The chain couples TRBV29-1 to TRBJ1-1; 7 bases line up with TRBD1. This receptor was identified in a woman under 40 with Graves' hyperthyroidism that later progressed to Graves' ophthalmopathy. CDR3 in amino acids: CSVYQGAEAFF. DNA of the CDR3: TGCAGCGTTTACCAGGGGGCTGAAGCTTTCTTT.